A selection of T cell receptor beta chains follows, all from one sample in a study of identical twins. MiXCR, run by TCRdb on the 5' RACE reads, gives a single entry per CDR3 protein. The table records a few hundred thousand distinct CDR3 sequences, 7.5% to 10% of them present only once. This sample was shared with a second study, whose subject was yellow fever vaccine responses in identical twins.

The sequenced material came from PBMCs. All receptors derive from a woman between 18 and 29 years old in good health. The conserved cysteine and the conserved F or W are not part of the CDR3 here. Clone sizes are given selectively: once, few, many, or a class where the clone is expanded.

>TRBV7-9|few
ASSMVEGGDTQY
>TRBV7-2|many
ASSLGGRSTEAF
>TRBV29-1|.
SARRENTGELF
>TRBV5-1|.
ASSFRTGRSYEQY
>TRBV20-1|few
SASHPSGGDEQF
>TRBV20-1|medium-sized
SARQAGTGAGELF
>TRBV7-2|few
ASRAQTSGKTYEQY
>TRBV6-2/TRBV6-3|many
ASSSDRGVKNIQY
>TRBV4-3|.
ASSQDGGGPKHEQF
>TRBV11-2|few
ASSLRALTDTQY
>TRBV12-3/TRBV12-4|.
ASSLWGAGGDYEQY
>TRBV7-8|few
ASSPVAASSYNEQF
>TRBV7-8|few
ASSLELAANTGELF
>TRBV5-1|many
ASSLGGQVTYNEQF
>TRBV6-1|.
ASIGQLLYGYT
>TRBV7-7|few
ASSLGDGVAYEQY
>TRBV11-2|few
ASSTNPDRISSSYNEQF
>TRBV10-3|many
AIRRTSGEKGFSTDTQY
>TRBV27|few
ASSLVPERHDEQY
>TRBV14|.
ASSVRGLGEQF
>TRBV7-2|.
ASSYERGRYNEQF
>TRBV29-1|.
SVEGDRGETQY
>TRBV19|few
ASSETQETLEAF
>TRBV20-1|.
SATRLAGAHQETQY
>TRBV29-1|few
SVTGILQETQY
>TRBV10-1|.
ARPGGTGIYEQY